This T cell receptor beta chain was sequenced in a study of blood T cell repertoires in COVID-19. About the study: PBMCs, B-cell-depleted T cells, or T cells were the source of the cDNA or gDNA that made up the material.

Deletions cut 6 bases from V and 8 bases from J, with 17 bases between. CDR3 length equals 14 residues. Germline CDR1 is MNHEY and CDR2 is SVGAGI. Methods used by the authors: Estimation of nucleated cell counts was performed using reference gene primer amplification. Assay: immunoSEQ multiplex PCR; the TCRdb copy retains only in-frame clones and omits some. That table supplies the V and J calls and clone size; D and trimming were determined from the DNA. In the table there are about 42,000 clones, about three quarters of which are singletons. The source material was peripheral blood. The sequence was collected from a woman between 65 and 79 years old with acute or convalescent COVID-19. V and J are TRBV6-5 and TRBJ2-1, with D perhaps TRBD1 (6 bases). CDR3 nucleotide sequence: TGTGCCAGCAGCCGACACCTGTCAGGGGATGAGCAGTTCTTC. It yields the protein CASSRHLSGDEQFF.